The text below deals with one TCR beta chain. The repertoire was sequenced with immunoSEQ multiplex PCR; TCRdb's copy has only in-frame clones and lacks some. The table includes about 48,000 clones, approximately 86% detected once. The CDR3 is made up of 15 amino acids. In germline, CDR1 is KGHDR, CDR2 SFDVKD. The V segment lost 2 bases and the J segment 7 bases; nucleotides outside the gene matches: 7. This entry comes from a study of T cell responses to AZD1222 COVID-19 vaccine. The chain couples TRBV24-1 to TRBJ2-1, with 7 bases that match TRBD2. This TCR was recovered from an adult who received the AZD1222 COVID-19 vaccine. The sequences come from peripheral blood, collected 28 days after the second AZD1222 dose. In DNA, the CDR3 is TGTGCCACCAGTGATTCTGGGACTATTTGGAATGAGCAGTTCTTC. Amino acids: CATSDSGTIWNEQFF.